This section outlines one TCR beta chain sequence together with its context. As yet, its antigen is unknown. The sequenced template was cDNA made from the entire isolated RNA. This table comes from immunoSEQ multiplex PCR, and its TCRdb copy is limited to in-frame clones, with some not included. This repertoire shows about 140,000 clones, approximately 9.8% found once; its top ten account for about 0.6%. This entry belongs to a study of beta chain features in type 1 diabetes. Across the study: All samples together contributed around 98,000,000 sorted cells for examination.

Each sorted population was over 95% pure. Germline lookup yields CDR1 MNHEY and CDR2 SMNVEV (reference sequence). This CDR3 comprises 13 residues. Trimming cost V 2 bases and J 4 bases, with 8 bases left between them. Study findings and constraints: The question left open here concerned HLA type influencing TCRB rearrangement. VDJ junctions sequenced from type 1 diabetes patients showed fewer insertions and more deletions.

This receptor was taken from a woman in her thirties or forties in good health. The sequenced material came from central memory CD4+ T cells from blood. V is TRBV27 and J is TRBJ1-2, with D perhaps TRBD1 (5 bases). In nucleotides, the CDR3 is TGTGCCAGCAGTTTAGCGGGGACCTATGGCTACACCTTC. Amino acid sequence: CASSLAGTYGYTF.